This TCR beta chain was documented in a study of blood T cell repertoires in COVID-19. Germline values: CDR1 LNHDA, CDR2 SQIVND (reference sequence). There are 15 residues in the CDR3. V was clipped by 0 bases and J by 5 bases, with 11 bases between them. Clones were read by immunoSEQ multiplex PCR, and TCRdb kept only the in-frame ones, dropping some. The repertoire holds fewer than 250,000 clones, around 88% seen once, with 7% to 10% in the top ten. The V call is TRBV19, the J call TRBJ2-1, with D tentatively TRBD2 (7 bases). Sequenced material: peripheral blood. The TCR was taken from a woman in her fifties or sixties with acute or convalescent COVID-19. CDR3 in amino acids: CASSIERGHHNEQFF. The CDR3 DNA sequence: TGTGCCAGTAGTATAGAGCGGGGGCACCACAATGAGCAGTTCTTC. Complete variable domain (other parts from reference TRBV19 and TRBJ2-1): DGGITQSPKYLFRKEGQNVTLSCEQNLNHDAMYWYRQDPGQGLRLIYYSQIVNDFQKGDIAEGYSVSREKKESFPLTVTSAQKNPTAFYLCASSIERGHHNEQFFGPGTRLTVL.